The 20 T cell receptor beta chains given below trace back to one sample, sequenced in a study of cytomegalovirus exposure and HLA in healthy donors (TCRdb year 2017). The method was the immunoSEQ multiplex PCR assay. Entries here come from immuneACCESS through TCRdb and include only in-frame sequences with V and J called. Some clones fail to appear in such tables; in the studies checked, an unresolved V gene covers under half of the shortfall, and the cause of the remainder is unknown. The sample table contains 200,000 or so clones; only one count was recorded for around four fifths of them. Around 5.5% of the sample goes to the ten largest clones. Sequencing was carried out using PBMCs. These receptors all come from a woman aged 18-30 years in good health and CMV-seronegative.

V usage is TRBV30 and J usage is TRBJ1-5, with 10 bases lining up with TRBD1. The CDR3 spans 14 residues. With V trimmed by 5 bases and J by 9 bases, 10 bases remained unmatched. Germline V CDR1 and CDR2: GTSNPN, SVGIG (reference sequence). CDR3 amino acids: CAWGVGQGLTPQHF. In DNA, the CDR3 is TGTGCCTGGGGGGTGGGACAGGGGTTGACGCCCCAGCATTTT.

The V call is TRBV6-4, the J call TRBJ2-3; D tentatively fits TRBD1 or TRBD2 (6 bases each). The V end was cut by 6 bases, the J end by 3 bases, with 13 bases between. The CDR3 sequence is 14 residues long. Germline V lookup: CDR1 MRHNA, CDR2 SNTAGT. The CDR3 nucleotides are TGTGCCAGCAGCCCCTCGGGGGCAACAGATACGCAGTATTTT. It specifies CASSPSGATDTQYF.

The rearrangement joins TRBV30 to TRBJ1-1, with TRBD1 matching 7 bases. Germline-derived CDR1 and CDR2 are GTSNPN and SVGIG (reference sequence). The length of the CDR3 is 13 residues. V trimming: 2 bases; J trimming: 6 bases; junction bases outside the gene matches: 6. The CDR3 DNA reads as TGTGCCTGGAGTCGGGACAGTGAATCTGAAGCTTTCTTT. Its translation: CAWSRDSESEAFF.

The chain carries TRBV5-5 and TRBJ2-1; perhaps TRBD1 as D (5 bases). V lost 5 bases, J lost 3 bases, and 15 bases lay in between. CDR3 length: 15 residues. Germline assignment: CDR1 SGHKS and CDR2 YYEKEE (reference sequence). CDR3 amino acids: CASSPGQGRYNEQFF. The DNA of the CDR3 is TGTGCCAGCAGTCCCGGGCAGGGCCGCTACAATGAGCAGTTCTTC. The variable domain in full, with the rest retrieved from reference TRBV5-5 and TRBJ2-1, is DAGVTQSPTHLIKTRGQQVTLRCSPISGHKSVSWYQQVLGQGPQFIFQYYEKEERGRGNFPDRFSARQFPNYSSELNVNALLLGDSALYLCASSPGQGRYNEQFFGPGTRLTVL.

This clone was observed once. The rearrangement uses TRBV29-1 and TRBJ2-7; the D gene could be TRBD1 or TRBD2 (5 bases each). The CDR3 runs 11 residues. Germline values: CDR1 SQVTM, CDR2 ANQGSEA. V lost 5 bases, J lost 3 bases, and 8 bases lay in between. This CDR3 reads CSVRDGYEQYF. The CDR3 region has the DNA TGCAGCGTTAGGGACGGCTACGAGCAGTACTTC.

This chain connects TRBV7-8 to TRBJ2-2; 9 bases match TRBD2. The CDR3 length is 15 residues. Germline V gene sequence: CDR1 SGHVS, CDR2 FQNEAQ. J gave up 4 bases and V 10 bases, and 10 bases lay outside the gene matches. The CDR3 DNA sequence: TGTGCCACCCGGACTAGCGTCGTTGGCACCGGGGAGCTGTTTTTT. It specifies CATRTSVVGTGELFF.

The rearrangement uses TRBV5-1 and TRBJ2-7; tentative D call: TRBD1 (6 bases). V dropped 2 bases and J dropped 2 bases, with 11 bases sitting between them. Germline V lookup: CDR1 SGHRS, CDR2 YFSETQ. The CDR3 is made up of 14 amino acids. This CDR3 is CASSLRDKPYEQYF. The DNA for the CDR3 is TGCGCCAGCAGCTTACGGGACAAACCCTACGAGCAGTACTTC.

The chain has TRBV30 and TRBJ1-5; D unclear. CDR3 length: 17 residues. Germline V gene data show CDR1 as GTSNPN and CDR2 as SVGIG (reference sequence). Deletions cut 0 bases from V and 0 bases from J, with 15 bases between. The CDR3 DNA sequence: TGTGCCTGGAGTGTACTAGGGTCCAGTAATAGCAATCAGCCCCAGCATTTT. This sequence encodes CAWSVLGSSNSNQPQHF.

This chain links TRBV27 with TRBJ2-7, with TRBD2 matching 10 bases. This CDR3 region has 17 residues. The J segment lost 1 base and the V segment lost 5 bases, leaving 11 bases of the junction unmatched. Germline CDR1 reads MNHEY; CDR2 reads SMNVEV (reference sequence). The CDR3 is CASSPSSSGSGSYEQYF. DNA for the CDR3: TGTGCCAGCAGTCCGTCCTCTAGCGGGAGTGGATCCTACGAGCAGTACTTC.

This chain uses TRBV6-6 with TRBJ2-1; 11 bases are shared with TRBD2. This CDR3 spans 15 amino acids. The germline V gene encodes CDR1 MNHNY and CDR2 SVGAGI (reference sequence). V was pared by 0 bases and J by 12 bases, with 7 bases of the junction left unmatched. In nucleotides, the CDR3 is TGTGCCAGCAGTTACTCTTTGCTAGCGGGAGGCGGGCAGTTCTTC. It specifies CASSYSLLAGGGQFF.

V usage is TRBV12-5 and J usage is TRBJ1-1; possible D gene TRBD1, 6 bases. Trimming cost V 6 bases and J 2 bases, with 13 bases left between them. CDR3 length equals 14 residues. Germline V gives CDR1 LGHNT, CDR2 FRNRAP. The CDR3 DNA is TGTGCTAGTGGAATACAGGGATTCAACACTGAAGCTTTCTTT. This codes for CASGIQGFNTEAFF.

V is TRBV2 and J is TRBJ1-5; 8 bases are a match to TRBD1. Germline CDR1 SNHLY, CDR2 FYNNEI. V shed 1 base, J shed 9 bases, and the junction held 14 bases outside the gene matches. This CDR3 is 17 amino acids long. As DNA, the CDR3 is TGTGCCAGCAGTGAAGACAGGACAGGGAAAATCTACCCGCCCCAGCATTTT. Residues: CASSEDRTGKIYPPQHF.

This clone was seen once. The rearrangement joins TRBV2 to TRBJ2-7; TRBD2 aligns across 9 bases. Germline CDR1 and CDR2: SNHLY and FYNNEI. The CDR3 contains 14 residues. After removal of 8 bases from V and 5 bases from J, the junction contained 10 bases not matched to a gene. The CDR3 nucleotides read TGTGCCAGCTCAAGAGCGGGGGGTACGAACGAGCAGTACTTC. Translated: CASSRAGGTNEQYF.

The CDR3 sequence: CASSLLDDRGTQPQHF. The CDR3 nucleotides read TGTGCCAGCTCACTTCTCGATGACAGGGGGACCCAGCCCCAGCATTTT. This chain uses TRBV18 with TRBJ1-5, with 9 bases that match TRBD1. CDR3 length: 16 residues. Losses at the gene ends were 4 bases for V and 7 bases for J; bases not matched to a gene: 11. Germline V gene lookup returns CDR1 KGHSH and CDR2 LQKENI.

This chain uses TRBV9 with TRBJ2-1; D is possibly TRBD2 (6 bases). CDR3 length equals 15 residues. V lost 3 bases and J lost 0, with 10 bases in between. Germline lookup yields CDR1 SGDLS and CDR2 YYNGEE. CDR3 in amino acids: CASSAEGDSYNEQFF. The CDR3 bases are TGTGCCAGCAGCGCGGAGGGTGACTCCTACAATGAGCAGTTCTTC.

The chain links TRBV6-5 to TRBJ2-3; the D gene could be TRBD1 or TRBD2 (5 bases each). Trimming took 5 bases from V and 1 from J, leaving 13 bases between them. The length of the CDR3 is 15 residues. The germline V gene has CDR1 MNHEY and CDR2 SVGAGI. The CDR3 nucleotides read TGTGCCAGCAGTCAGATCAGGGAGCGCACAGATACGCAGTATTTT. Amino acid sequence: CASSQIRERTDTQYF.

The chain links TRBV12-1 to TRBJ1-1. TRBV12-1 is annotated as a pseudogene. The CDR3 spans 18 residues. Here the CDR3 DNA reads TGTGCCAGCAGCTTCCCCCACTTTAAGATCGGTCTGAACACTGAAGCTTTCTTT. Its protein product is CASSFPHFKIGLNTEAFF.

The chain links TRBV6-1 to TRBJ1-5; unclear D gene. Germline lookup yields CDR1 MNHNS and CDR2 SASEGT. The CDR3 covers 16 residues. V was cut by 3 bases and J by 1 base, with 13 bases left in between. The CDR3 bases are TGTGCCAGCAGTGATGGCCTTAGGGAGAGCAATCAGCCCCAGCATTTT. Residues: CASSDGLRESNQPQHF.

The V gene is TRBV20-1, the J gene TRBJ2-7, with D hard to call. This CDR3 is built from 11 residues. Looked up from germline, CDR1 is DFQATT and CDR2 is SNEGSKA (reference sequence). Trimming took off 6 bases at V and 5 bases at J, with 11 bases between the two ends. The chain's CDR3 is CSASAAHEQYF. The CDR3 coding sequence is TGCAGTGCCTCCGCGGCCCACGAGCAGTACTTC.

This CDR3 reads CASGRRQGRVNEKLFF. In DNA form, the CDR3 reads TGTGCCAGCGGGCGAAGACAGGGGAGGGTCAATGAAAAACTGTTTTTT. The chain couples TRBV27 to TRBJ1-4; 8 bases line up with TRBD1. This CDR3 has 16 residues. V gave up 8 bases and J gave up 5 bases; unmatched junction bases: 13. Per germline, CDR1 MNHEY and CDR2 SMNVEV (reference sequence). Supplemented by reference TRBV27 and TRBJ1-4, the full variable domain reads EAQVTQNPRYLITVTGKKLTVTCSQNMNHEYMSWYRQDPGLGLRQIYYSMNVEVTDKGDVPEGYKVSRKEKRNFPLILESPSPNQTSLYFCASGRRQGRVNEKLFFGSGTQLSVL.